The 5 T cell receptor beta chains in this list originate from one sample, sequenced in a study of glioma-infiltrating T cells after dendritic cell vaccination (dated by TCRdb to 2016 to 2017). Libraries were built with the immunoSEQ multiplex PCR assay. Not all clones reach the TCRdb copy of this immuneACCESS table, which keeps in-frame sequences only. Checked studies attribute under half of the gap to unresolved V genes and leave the rest unexplained. The sample table contains roughly 98,000 clones; only one count was recorded for under 90% of them. Of the sample, 15% to 18% falls within the top ten clones. Material: blood, obtained before dendritic cell vaccination. These receptors all stem from a human donor with glioblastoma.

This chain joins TRBV28 and TRBJ1-1; no clear D gene. Germline CDR1 is MDHEN and CDR2 is SYDVKM. The CDR3 is made up of 13 amino acids. V lost 2 bases and J lost 5, with 9 bases in between. The DNA for the CDR3 is TGTGCCAGCAGTTTAACGGGAAGGACTGAAGCTTTCTTT. This sequence encodes CASSLTGRTEAFF.

This clone was seen once. The rearrangement uses TRBV4-2 and TRBJ1-1; the match to TRBD1 covers 10 bases. The CDR3 is made up of 15 amino acids. Germline CDR1 and CDR2: LGHNA and YNFKEQ. Losses at the gene ends were 2 bases for V and 3 bases for J; bases not matched to a gene: 3. The CDR3 is CASSQPGQGDTEAFF. DNA for the CDR3: TGTGCCAGCAGCCAACCCGGACAGGGGGACACTGAAGCTTTCTTT.

The chain has TRBV7-6 and TRBJ2-7; 10 nucleotides agree with TRBD1. Trimming took 0 bases from V and 6 from J; bases not matched to a gene: 2. Germline-derived CDR1 and CDR2 are SGHVS and FNYEAQ. CDR3 length equals 14 residues. The CDR3 DNA follows: TGTGCCAGCAGCTTAGCAGGGACAGGGGTCGAGCAGTACTTC. This translates into CASSLAGTGVEQYF.

This clone appeared a few times. The chain employs TRBV7-3 and TRBJ1-5; TRBD1 matches 10 bases. Germline CDR1 SGHTA, CDR2 FQGTGA. V lost 4 bases to trimming and J lost 8 bases; unmatched junction nucleotides: 2. This CDR3 comprises 13 residues. CDR3 in amino acids: CASSSGQGKPQHF. The CDR3 DNA reads TGTGCCAGCAGCTCGGGACAGGGGAAGCCCCAGCATTTT.

This clone was seen only once. The V gene is TRBV7-2, the J gene TRBJ2-7; perhaps TRBD2 as D (6 bases). This CDR3 has 16 residues. V was trimmed by 7 bases and J by 0 bases, leaving 19 bases between them. CDR1 is SGHTA and CDR2 is FQGNSA in the germline V gene. In DNA form, the CDR3 reads TGTGCCAGCATCCCGCGGAGGGCGGGGAACTCCTACGAGCAGTACTTC. Residues: CASIPRRAGNSYEQYF.